This entry lists 10 T cell receptor beta chains sequenced from one sample in a study of follicular helper T cells after annual influenza vaccination. The repertoire was sequenced with immunoSEQ multiplex PCR; TCRdb's copy has only in-frame clones and lacks some. The table records some 9,800 clones, over 65% of them present only once. Time point noted: 2015-2016 season, 7 days after influenza vaccination. The sequenced sample was CXCR5- memory CD4+ T cells sorted from blood, obtained 7 days after influenza vaccination. All receptors derive from an adult who received the influenza vaccine.

This chain links TRBV6-5 with TRBJ1-1, with D maybe TRBD1 (5 bases). The germline V and J ends were trimmed by 2 bases and 5 bases, with 12 bases remaining between them. There are 14 residues in the CDR3. Germline values: CDR1 MNHEY, CDR2 SVGAGI. Here the CDR3 DNA reads TGTGCCAGCAGTTACGGCCAGGGTAAGACTGAAGCTTTCTTT. Protein sequence: CASSYGQGKTEAFF.

This clone was observed a few times. The rearrangement links TRBV6-5 to TRBJ2-7; 9 bases are a match to TRBD2. Germline-derived CDR1 and CDR2 are MNHEY and SVGAGI. Trimming cost V 2 bases and J 0 bases; bases outside gene matches: 2. This CDR3 spans 15 amino acids. Here the CDR3 DNA reads TGTGCCAGCAGTTACGTAGCGGGGGCCTCCTACGAGCAGTACTTC. Protein product: CASSYVAGASYEQYF.

The chain carries TRBV30 and TRBJ1-3; D call uncertain. Germline V lookup: CDR1 GTSNPN, CDR2 SVGIG (reference sequence). The CDR3 is made up of 15 amino acids. V shed 4 bases and J shed 0 bases, with 13 bases lying between them. CDR3 nucleotides: TGTGCCTGGATCCCCCGGAGGACCTCTGGAAACACCATATATTTT. It specifies CAWIPRRTSGNTIYF.

The gene calls are TRBV5-1 and TRBJ2-7, with 8 bases that match TRBD2. This CDR3 comprises 15 residues. Looked up from germline, CDR1 is SGHRS and CDR2 is YFSETQ. Unmatched junction bases numbered 4, after V lost 2 bases and J lost 0 bases. The CDR3 region is CASSFSGANSYEQYF. CDR3 sequence (DNA): TGCGCCAGCAGCTTTAGCGGGGCCAACTCCTACGAGCAGTACTTC.

As to this clone: At one end the junction does not follow the germline gene, possibly because of a read error. The genes are TRBV20-1 and TRBJ2-3; 7 positions match TRBD1. Germline V lookup: CDR1 DFQATT, CDR2 SNEGSKA (reference sequence). The CDR3 consists of 11 residues. The CDR3 protein is CSASPGQRTNF. DNA for the CDR3: TGCAGTGCGTCTCCGGGACAGCGAACTAATTTT.

V is TRBV5-1 and J is TRBJ2-3, with unresolved D. Looked up from germline, CDR1 is SGHRS and CDR2 is YFSETQ. V lost 3 bases and J lost 6, with 5 bases in between. CDR3 length equals 11 residues. The CDR3 bases are TGCGCCAGCAGCTCCCAGGATACGCAGTATTTT. Its protein product is CASSSQDTQYF.

In its sample, this clone was seen a few times. V gene TRBV9 combines with J gene TRBJ2-1; a weak D match, TRBD2 (5 bases). V lost 0 bases and J 1 base, leaving 8 bases between the germline ends. The CDR3 has 15 residues. The germline gives CDR1 SGDLS, CDR2 YYNGEE. The DNA for the CDR3 is TGTGCCAGCAGCGTAGACGAGGGATCCTACAATGAGCAGTTCTTC. This sequence encodes CASSVDEGSYNEQFF.

V usage is TRBV18 and J usage is TRBJ1-1; D gene ambiguous. CDR1 and CDR2 from the germline V gene are KGHSH and LQKENI. The V and J ends lost 4 bases and 0 bases respectively, with 12 bases between them. The CDR3 is 15 residues long. CDR3 amino acids: CASSLQARMNTEAFF. CDR3 in DNA: TGTGCCAGCTCACTTCAGGCCCGAATGAACACTGAAGCTTTCTTT.

The J gene is TRBJ1-3, the V gene TRBV5-8; no clear D. Trimming pared 2 bases from V and 7 bases from J, leaving 10 bases between. Germline V CDR1 and CDR2: SGHTS, YDEGEE. There are 13 residues in the CDR3. The CDR3 bases are TGTGCCAGCAGCTTACATTCCGGTAACACCATATATTTT. Protein sequence: CASSLHSGNTIYF.

The chain carries TRBV5-4 and TRBJ1-6; the D gene is possibly TRBD1 (5 bases). The CDR3 consists of 15 residues. Germline CDR1 is SGHNT and CDR2 is YYREEE (reference sequence). The ends were cut back, 3 bases at V and 0 bases at J, with 7 bases in the middle. CDR3 sequence: CASSWGGSYNSPLHF. As DNA, the CDR3 is TGTGCCAGCAGCTGGGGGGGCTCCTATAATTCACCCCTCCACTTT.